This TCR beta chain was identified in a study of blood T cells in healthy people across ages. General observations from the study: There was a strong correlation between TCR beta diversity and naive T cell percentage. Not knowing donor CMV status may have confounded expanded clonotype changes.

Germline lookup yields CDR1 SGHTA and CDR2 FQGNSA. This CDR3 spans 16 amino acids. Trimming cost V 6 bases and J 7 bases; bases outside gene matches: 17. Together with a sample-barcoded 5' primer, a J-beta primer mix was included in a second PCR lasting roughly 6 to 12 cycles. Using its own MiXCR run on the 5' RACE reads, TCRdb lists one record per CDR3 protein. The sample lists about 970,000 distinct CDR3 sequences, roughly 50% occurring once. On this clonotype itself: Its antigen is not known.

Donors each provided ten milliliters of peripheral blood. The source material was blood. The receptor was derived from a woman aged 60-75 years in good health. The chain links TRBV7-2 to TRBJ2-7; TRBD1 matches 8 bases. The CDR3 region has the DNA TGTGCCAGCAGTCAGCGGTGGACAGGGATCCCTCGGGAGCAGTACTTC. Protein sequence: CASSQRWTGIPREQYF.